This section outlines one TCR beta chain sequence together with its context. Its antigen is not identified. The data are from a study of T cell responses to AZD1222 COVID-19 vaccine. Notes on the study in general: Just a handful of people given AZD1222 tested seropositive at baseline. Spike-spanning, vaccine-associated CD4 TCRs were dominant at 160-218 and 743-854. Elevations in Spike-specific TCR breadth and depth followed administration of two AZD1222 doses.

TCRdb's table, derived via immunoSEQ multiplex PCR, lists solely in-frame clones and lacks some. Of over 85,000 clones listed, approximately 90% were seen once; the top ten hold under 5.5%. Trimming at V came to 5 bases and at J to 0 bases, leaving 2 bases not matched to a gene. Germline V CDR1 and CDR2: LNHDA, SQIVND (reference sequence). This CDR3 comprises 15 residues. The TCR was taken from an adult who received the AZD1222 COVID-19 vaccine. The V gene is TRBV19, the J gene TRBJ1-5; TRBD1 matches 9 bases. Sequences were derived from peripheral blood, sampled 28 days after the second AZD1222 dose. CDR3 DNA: TGTGCCAGTAGTTGGACAGGGGATAGCAATCAGCCCCAGCATTTT. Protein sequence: CASSWTGDSNQPQHF.